This T cell receptor beta chain is from a study of metastatic and nonmetastatic thyroid tumors. The overall study: Malignant thyroid and benign thyroid patients provided blood and tumor or nodule tissue whose repertoires were compared. Study-wide points: According to reports, the diversity of TCR beta was significantly higher in malignant thyroid tumors than in benign nodules, and this held in both blood and tumor samples.

A note on this clone: Its cognate antigen is unknown. At one boundary the junction diverges from the germline segment, which might be a read error.

How the authors handled the data: Variation in CDR3 across clinicopathological groups served as the basis for constructing a distant-metastasis classifier in papillary thyroid cancer. TCRdb reprocessed the PCR reads via MiXCR. V and J calls and clone size were set by TCRdb, not the authors. The table shows about 11,000 clones, with just under 30% occurring only once. The CDR3 is made up of 16 amino acids. Germline V CDR1 and CDR2: MNHEY, SMNVEV (reference sequence). Prior to thyroid surgery, none of the patients had received any treatment. The rearrangement uses TRBV27 and TRBJ2-7; D is possibly TRBD2 (6 bases). The receptor was isolated from a female donor with papillary thyroid cancer or a benign thyroid nodule (not recorded which). Some clones in this sample may be carry-over from other donors' samples. Sequencing was performed on tumor tissue. The CDR3, as DNA: TGTGCCAGCAGCTTATCCCATGGGAGGTCAACCTACGAGCAGTACTTC. This gives the protein CASSLSHGRSTYEQYF.